The clone carrying this TCR beta chain was observed at least ten times. TCRdb redid the calling of the 5' RACE reads with MiXCR, one entry per CDR3 protein. The sample comprises 200,000 to 250,000 distinct CDR3 sequences, 10% to 15% of which are singletons, and roughly 3.7% rests with the top ten. These data originate in a study of identical twins. The CDR3 loop spans 13 amino acids. Trimming pared 0 bases from V and 5 bases from J, leaving 8 bases between. CDR1 and CDR2 (germline): SGHRS, YFSETQ. This sample was shared with a second study, whose subject was yellow fever vaccine responses in identical twins.

This receptor was obtained from a young woman in good health. Specimen: memory (CD45RO+) T cells sorted from blood. V is TRBV5-1 and J is TRBJ1-2; no clear D. The CDR3 protein is CASSLADGYGYTF. Written as DNA, the CDR3 is TGCGCCAGCAGCTTGGCTGACGGGTATGGCTACACCTTC.